The 8 T cell receptor beta chains in this list originate from one sample, sequenced in a study of control samples from healthy donors and cancer patients. Using immunoSEQ multiplex PCR, the repertoire was profiled, and TCRdb retains in-frame clones only, with some absent. The table lists some 67,000 clones, roughly 86% of them singletons. Specimen: PBMCs. These TCRs come from a woman in her fifties or sixties with head and neck cancer.

The J gene is TRBJ1-2, the V gene TRBV25-1, with D maybe TRBD1 (5 bases). The germline V gene has CDR1 MGHDK and CDR2 SYGVNS. The CDR3 runs 16 residues. The V end lost 2 bases, the J end lost 8 bases, and 21 bases lay between the germline ends. The CDR3 loop reads CASSEGFRGWEGGYTF. CDR3 bases: TGTGCCAGCAGTGAAGGTTTCCGGGGGTGGGAAGGCGGCTACACCTTC.

This chain uses TRBV6-2 or TRBV6-3 with TRBJ1-1; D perhaps matches TRBD1 (6 bases). Germline V gives CDR1 MNHEY, CDR2 SVGEGT. V lost 2 bases to trimming and J lost 1 base, with 8 bases between them. The CDR3 length is 14 residues. The CDR3 region is CASSYLQGNTEAFF. CDR3 in DNA: TGTGCCAGCAGTTACCTACAGGGGAACACTGAAGCTTTCTTT.

This rearrangement joins TRBV18 to TRBJ1-6; D remains ambiguous. The V gene's germline CDR1 is KGHSH and CDR2 LQKENI. With 2 bases removed from V and 6 bases from J, the gap between germline ends came to 11 bases. This CDR3 spans 15 amino acids. CDR3 amino acids: CASSPKDGSNSPLHF. The CDR3 coding sequence is TGTGCCAGCTCACCAAAAGACGGTAGTAATTCACCCCTCCACTTT.

There are a few counts of this clone. Other nucleotide sequences in the sample specify the same CDR3. The chain joins TRBV2 to TRBJ2-7, with D unclear. The ends were cut back, 5 bases at V and 6 bases at J, with 8 bases in the middle. The CDR3 contains 11 residues. In germline, CDR1 is SNHLY, CDR2 FYNNEI. The CDR3 coding sequence is TGTGCCAGCAGTTTTCGGCTCGAGCAGTACTTC. It codes for CASSFRLEQYF.

The chain employs TRBV6-6 and TRBJ1-6; no definite D call. CDR1 MNHNY and CDR2 SVGAGI come from the germline V gene (reference sequence). This CDR3 contains 15 residues. The V end was cut by 6 bases, the J end by 3 bases, with 12 bases between. CDR3 coding DNA: TGTGCCAGCAGCTCCGCCAACAGCTATAATTCACCCCTCCACTTT. This sequence encodes CASSSANSYNSPLHF.

The rearrangement uses TRBV5-5 and TRBJ1-2; 10 bases are a match to TRBD1. V was clipped by 2 bases and J by 4 bases; unmatched bases: 11. This CDR3 comprises 17 residues. CDR1 SGHKS and CDR2 YYEKEE come from the germline V gene (reference sequence). CDR3 sequence reads: CASSFSEVGTGVYGYTF. The CDR3 coding sequence is TGTGCCAGCAGCTTCTCTGAGGTCGGGACAGGGGTCTATGGCTACACCTTC.

V and J are TRBV5-4 and TRBJ1-1, with unresolved D. CDR1 is SGHNT and CDR2 is YYREEE in the germline V gene (reference sequence). The V end lost 0 bases, the J end lost 1 base, and 10 bases lay between the germline ends. This CDR3 region has 15 residues. The CDR3 sequence is CASSLVMAGNTEAFF. The CDR3 DNA sequence: TGTGCCAGCAGCTTGGTCATGGCAGGGAACACTGAAGCTTTCTTT.

The rearrangement uses TRBV3-1 (or the pseudogene TRBV3-2) and TRBJ2-3; possibly TRBD1 for D (5 bases). Germline V gives CDR1 LGHDT, CDR2 YNNKEL (reference sequence). Trimming left V 0 bases short and J 2 bases short, with 12 bases between. CDR3 length equals 16 residues. CDR3 region: CASSQEGRGFTDTQYF. The CDR3 nucleotides are TGTGCCAGCAGCCAAGAAGGTAGGGGATTCACAGATACGCAGTATTTT.